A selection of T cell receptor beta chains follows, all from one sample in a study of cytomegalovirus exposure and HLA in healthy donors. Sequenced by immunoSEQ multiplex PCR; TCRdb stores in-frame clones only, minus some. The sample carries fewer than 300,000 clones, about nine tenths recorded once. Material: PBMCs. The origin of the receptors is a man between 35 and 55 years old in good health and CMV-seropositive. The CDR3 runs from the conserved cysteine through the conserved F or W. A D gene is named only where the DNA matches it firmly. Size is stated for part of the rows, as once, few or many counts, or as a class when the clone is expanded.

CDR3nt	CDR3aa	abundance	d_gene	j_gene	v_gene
TGTGCCATCAGTGAGTCGATGGCAGCGGGAAAGTACAATGAGCAGTTCTTC	CAISESMAAGKYNEQFF	-	TRBD2	TRBJ2-1	TRBV10-3
TGTGCCAGCAGCTTTAGCGGGAGGGAGAACAATGAGCAGTTCTTC	CASSFSGRENNEQFF	once	TRBD2	TRBJ2-1	TRBV5-6
TGTGCCAGCAGCTTGAGTTCTGCAGGGCCGAACACCGGGGAGCTGTTTTTT	CASSLSSAGPNTGELFF	-	-	TRBJ2-2	TRBV5-6
TGTGCCAGCAGTGAACTAGTTAGCCAGGGGGGCGGTCAGCCCCAGCATTTT	CASSELVSQGGGQPQHF	-	TRBD1	TRBJ1-5	TRBV6-1
TGTGCCAGCAGCCCCCCGTATAACTCCTACGAGCAGTACTTC	CASSPPYNSYEQYF	-	-	TRBJ2-7	TRBV28
TGTGCCAGTAGTCAGTCCGGGACAGGAGCCTACGAGCAGTACTTC	CASSQSGTGAYEQYF	-	TRBD1	TRBJ2-7	TRBV19
TGTGCCAGCAGCGCAAACAATGAGGCTAACTATGGCTACACCTTC	CASSANNEANYGYTF	few	-	TRBJ1-2	TRBV7-6
TGCGCCAGCAGCTTGGTTAGCGGGCCGGTCTACGAGCAGTACTTC	CASSLVSGPVYEQYF	-	TRBD2	TRBJ2-7	TRBV5-1
TGTGCCAGTAGTATCCTCACAGACAGACCCCTCGGTGGCTACACCTTC	CASSILTDRPLGGYTF	once	-	TRBJ1-2	TRBV19
TGTGCCAGCACCAATCCCAACAGGGGGCAGGATGGCTACACCTTC	CASTNPNRGQDGYTF	-	TRBD1	TRBJ1-2	TRBV7-9
TGCGCCAGCAGTGAAGAGGGGGCATCGGGCAATCAGCCCCAGCATTTT	CASSEEGASGNQPQHF	-	TRBD1	TRBJ1-5	TRBV10-2
TGTGCCACCAGCAGGGACTCGGTCGGGAAAGAGACCCAGTACTTC	CATSRDSVGKETQYF	-	-	TRBJ2-5	TRBV15
TGTGCCAGCAGCTCCCCGTTTCAGGATACGCAGTATTTT	CASSSPFQDTQYF	-	-	TRBJ2-3	TRBV11-2
TGCGCCAGCAGCCCTGGACAGGGGAGTACTACCCAAGAGACCCAGTACTTC	CASSPGQGSTTQETQYF	-	TRBD1	TRBJ2-5	TRBV5-1
TGTGCCAGCAGTTCTCTCTCAATGATAGAAACCCAGTACTTC	CASSSLSMIETQYF	once	-	TRBJ2-5	TRBV28
TGTGCCTGGGGGGAGGGCCCTGCGGGGAAACTGTTTTTT	CAWGEGPAGKLFF	-	-	TRBJ1-4	TRBV30
TGCGCCAGCAGTGAGCCGCAGGGGCCGGTTAATCAGCCCCAGCATTTT	CASSEPQGPVNQPQHF	few	-	TRBJ1-5	TRBV10-2
TGTGCCAGCTCACCCCGCCAAGAGACCCAGTACTTC	CASSPRQETQYF	-	-	TRBJ2-5	TRBV18
TGTGCCAGCAGCCAAGGGGCGTCACAGGCCCGCTACGAGCAGTACTTC	CASSQGASQARYEQYF	-	-	TRBJ2-7	TRBV4-2
TGTGCCAGCATTTACAGGGGGTCTGGGGCCAACGTCCTGACTTTC	CASIYRGSGANVLTF	once	TRBD1	TRBJ2-6	TRBV25-1